Presented here are 26 T cell receptor beta chains from one specimen sequenced in a study of blood T cell repertoires in COVID-19. The assay was immunoSEQ multiplex PCR, and TCRdb's table has in-frame clones only and misses some. The sample has some 100,000 clones, more than 75% seen once. The sample consisted of peripheral blood. These receptors all come from a human donor in a cohort sampled during active COVID-19.

The V gene is TRBV7-2, the J gene TRBJ2-1; D not certain. Germline CDR1 is SGHTA and CDR2 is FQGNSA. This CDR3 has 13 amino acids. The germline V and J ends were trimmed by 2 bases and 7 bases, with 9 bases remaining between them. The CDR3 DNA is TGTGCCAGCAGCTTAAACTCCCATAATGAGCAGTTCTTC. This translates into CASSLNSHNEQFF.

This chain uses TRBV7-2 with TRBJ2-7; D not certain. V lost 5 bases and J 5 bases, leaving 16 bases between the germline ends. CDR1 is SGHTA and CDR2 is FQGNSA in the germline V gene. The CDR3 has 14 residues. CDR3 in DNA: TGTGCCAGCAGCCAACTCCCCCGGCGGAACGAGCAGTACTTC. Amino acids: CASSQLPRRNEQYF.

This chain's CDR3 is CATSDPRQLKDTQYF. In DNA form, the CDR3 reads TGTGCCACCAGTGACCCGCGGCAGTTAAAAGATACGCAGTATTTT. V is TRBV24-1 and J is TRBJ2-3; D gene ambiguous. Between the trimmed V and J ends, which lost 4 bases and 5 bases, there was a span of 15 bases. Germline V CDR1 and CDR2: KGHDR, SFDVKD. The CDR3 contains 15 residues.

The chain combines TRBV7-2 with TRBJ2-7, with D perhaps matching TRBD2 (5 bases). This CDR3 contains 14 residues. V was cut by 2 bases and J by 4 bases, with 12 bases left in between. CDR1 is SGHTA and CDR2 is FQGNSA in the germline V gene. In DNA form, the CDR3 reads TGTGCCAGCAGCTTAAACAGCGGAGGTTACGAGCAGTACTTC. It codes for CASSLNSGGYEQYF.

The J gene is TRBJ2-7, the V gene TRBV11-3; the match to TRBD2 covers 9 bases. V lost 3 bases and J lost 2; bases outside the gene matches: 2. The CDR3 is 14 amino acids. Looked up from germline, CDR1 is SGHNT and CDR2 is YENEEA. The CDR3: CASSFGGGAYEQYF. The CDR3 DNA follows: TGTGCCAGCAGCTTTGGCGGGGGGGCCTACGAGCAGTACTTC.

This chain joins TRBV18 and TRBJ1-2; D may be TRBD1 (5 bases). Deletions cut 3 bases from V and 1 base from J, with 12 bases between. This CDR3 has 15 amino acids. Germline loops: CDR1 KGHSH, CDR2 LQKENI. The CDR3 DNA reads as TGTGCCAGCTCACCCCTTTCGACAGTTAACTATGGCTACACCTTC. This codes for CASSPLSTVNYGYTF. Full variable domain (outside the CDR3, taken from reference TRBV18 and TRBJ1-2): NAGVMQNPRHLVRRRGQEARLRCSPMKGHSHVYWYRQLPEEGLKFMVYLQKENIIDESGMPKERFSAEFPKEGPSILRIQQVVRGDSAAYFCASSPLSTVNYGYTFGSGTRLTVV.

In its sample, this clone was seen once. V usage is TRBV4-3 and J usage is TRBJ1-5; 10 positions agree with TRBD1. V was pared by 4 bases and J by 1 base, with 1 base of the junction left unmatched. This CDR3 comprises 15 residues. Germline V CDR1 and CDR2: LGHNA, YSLEER. CDR3 sequence (DNA): TGCGCCAGCAGCCGGGACAGGGGAAGCAATCAGCCCCAGCATTTT. Its translation is CASSRDRGSNQPQHF.

The rearrangement joins TRBV30 to TRBJ2-7, with 9 bases that match TRBD1. The germline V gene has CDR1 GTSNPN and CDR2 SVGIG (reference sequence). J was trimmed by 0 bases and V by 3 bases; bases with no gene match: 0. The CDR3 totals 13 residues. The CDR3 is CAWRTGGSYEQYF. The CDR3 nucleotides are TGTGCCTGGAGGACAGGGGGCTCCTACGAGCAGTACTTC.

The J gene is TRBJ1-2, the V gene TRBV9, with TRBD1 matching 10 bases. The CDR3 is 15 amino acids. In germline, CDR1 is SGDLS, CDR2 YYNGEE. V lost 4 bases to trimming and J lost 5 bases; unmatched junction nucleotides: 8. In DNA form, the CDR3 reads TGTGCCAGCAGCCCTAACTTGGACAGGGGGTATGGCTACACCTTC. It is translated as CASSPNLDRGYGYTF.

The gene calls are TRBV6-6 and TRBJ2-1; possible D gene TRBD1, 6 bases. Deletions cut 2 bases from V and 2 bases from J, with 10 bases between. This CDR3 is built from 15 residues. Germline CDR1 MNHNY, CDR2 SVGAGI (reference sequence). The CDR3 DNA reads as TGTGCCAGCAGTTACGGGGGCTTCCCCTACAATGAGCAGTTCTTC. This sequence encodes CASSYGGFPYNEQFF.

The gene calls are TRBV7-8 and TRBJ2-3; 8 nucleotides align to TRBD2. V was pared by 1 base and J by 0 bases, with 0 bases of the junction left unmatched. Germline-derived CDR1 and CDR2 are SGHVS and FQNEAQ. CDR3 size: 15 residues. The CDR3 bases are TGTGCCAGCAGCTTAGGACTAGCGAGCACAGATACGCAGTATTTT. Translation: CASSLGLASTDTQYF.

The rearrangement links TRBV18 to TRBJ2-1; 7 nucleotides line up with TRBD1. J gave up 4 bases and V 3 bases, and 6 bases lay outside the gene matches. Germline V CDR1 and CDR2: KGHSH, LQKENI. CDR3 length equals 15 residues. The CDR3 nucleotides read TGTGCCAGCTCACCCCGGGACAGAACTTACAATGAGCAGTTCTTC. This sequence encodes CASSPRDRTYNEQFF.

The rearrangement links TRBV11-2 to TRBJ2-1; the match to TRBD2 covers 7 bases. The J segment lost 0 bases and the V segment lost 1 base, leaving 6 bases of the junction unmatched. The CDR3 sequence is 17 residues long. The germline CDR1 and CDR2 sequences are SGHAT and FQNNGV. CDR3 loop: CASSLGGGSPSYNEQFF. Here the CDR3 DNA reads TGTGCCAGCAGCTTAGGGGGCGGGAGTCCCTCCTACAATGAGCAGTTCTTC.

The V and J genes are TRBV15 and TRBJ2-2, with D perhaps matching TRBD1 (5 bases). Trimming took 3 bases from V and 7 from J, leaving 9 bases between them. Germline V CDR1 and CDR2: LNHNV, YYDKDF (reference sequence). This CDR3 is 13 amino acids long. The CDR3 bases are TGTGCCACCAGCAGGGATACAGGCGGGGAGCTGTTTTTT. This sequence encodes CATSRDTGGELFF. Full variable domain (outside the CDR3, taken from reference TRBV15 and TRBJ2-2): DAMVIQNPRYQVTQFGKPVTLSCSQTLNHNVMYWYQQKSSQAPKLLFHYYDKDFNNEADTPDNFQSRRPNTSFCFLDIRSPGLGDTAMYLCATSRDTGGELFFGEGSRLTVL.

The chain joins TRBV7-6 to TRBJ2-7; TRBD1 is a possible D gene (7 bases). Looked up from germline, CDR1 is SGHVS and CDR2 is FNYEAQ. V shed 5 bases and J shed 6 bases, with 20 bases lying between them. This CDR3 is built from 15 residues. The CDR3 loop is CASSASGGGVGEQYF. CDR3 bases: TGTGCCAGCAGCGCATCAGGGGGAGGAGTGGGCGAGCAGTACTTC. Full variable domain (rest looked up from reference TRBV7-6 and TRBJ2-7): GAGVSQSPRYKVTKRGQDVALRCDPISGHVSLYWYRQALGQGPEFLTYFNYEAQQDKSGLPNDRFSAERPEGSISTLTIQRTEQRDSAMYRCASSASGGGVGEQYFGPGTRLTVT.

The rearrangement uses TRBV18 and TRBJ1-5, with 7 nucleotides matching TRBD1. The J segment lost 5 bases and the V segment lost 2 bases, leaving 3 bases of the junction unmatched. CDR3 size: 14 residues. Germline V gene lookup returns CDR1 KGHSH and CDR2 LQKENI. CDR3 sequence reads: CASSPLGTDQPQHF. The CDR3 DNA reads as TGTGCCAGCTCACCATTAGGGACAGATCAGCCCCAGCATTTT.

The gene calls are TRBV9 and TRBJ1-4; no firm D call. Germline V gene data show CDR1 as SGDLS and CDR2 as YYNGEE. The CDR3 totals 15 residues. Trimming cost V 6 bases and J 7 bases, with 19 bases left between them. CDR3 coding DNA: TGTGCCAGCAACCCTCTGGGAGGAGATACTGAAAAACTGTTTTTT. Its translation: CASNPLGGDTEKLFF.

The J gene is TRBJ2-1, the V gene TRBV5-1; D call uncertain. This CDR3 spans 14 amino acids. Trimming cost V 2 bases and J 5 bases, with 11 bases left between them. The germline V gene encodes CDR1 SGHRS and CDR2 YFSETQ. The CDR3 nucleotides read TGCGCCAGCAGCTTCTCACGCGTGAACAATGAGCAGTTCTTC. It yields the protein CASSFSRVNNEQFF.

The chain employs TRBV5-6 and TRBJ2-5; 7 bases fit TRBD2. This CDR3 contains 14 residues. The V gene end was trimmed by 1 base and the J gene end by 4 bases; junction bases not matched to a gene: 4. Germline CDR1 and CDR2: SGHDT and YYEEEE. CDR3 residues: CASSLSIAGETQYF. CDR3 in DNA: TGTGCCAGCAGCTTGTCAATAGCGGGAGAGACCCAGTACTTC.

With regard to this clone: One end of the junction varies from germline; a read error may be responsible. The chain couples TRBV7-7 to TRBJ2-7; TRBD1 is a possible D gene (5 bases). The germline gives CDR1 SSHAT, CDR2 FNYEAQ (reference sequence). The CDR3 is made up of 15 amino acids. This chain's CDR3 is CASSLAQGQSYEQYF. DNA of the CDR3: TGTGCTAGCAGCTTAGCTCAGGGCCAGTCCTACGAGCAGTACTTC.

This CDR3 reads CASSQPGLPVFEQFF. DNA for the CDR3: TGCGCCAGCAGCCAGCCGGGACTTCCCGTTTTCGAGCAGTTCTTC. The chain combines TRBV4-1 with TRBJ2-1; D might be TRBD2 (6 bases). Germline lookup yields CDR1 MGHRA and CDR2 YSYEKL. V gave up 3 bases and J gave up 10 bases, with 19 bases separating them. There are 15 residues in the CDR3.

This chain connects TRBV2 to TRBJ1-1; 9 bases agree with TRBD1. This CDR3 spans 13 amino acids. Germline V gives CDR1 SNHLY, CDR2 FYNNEI. V shed 9 bases, J shed 7 bases, and the junction held 9 bases outside the gene matches. CDR3 DNA sequence: TGTGCCAGAAGACAGGGGGGTACTGGTGAAGCTTTCTTT. Its protein product is CARRQGGTGEAFF.

This clone showed up just once. The chain recombines TRBV7-8 with TRBJ1-3; the D gene is possibly TRBD1 (5 bases). The V end was cut by 4 bases, the J end by 0 bases, with 16 bases between. Germline lookup yields CDR1 SGHVS and CDR2 FQNEAQ. The CDR3 covers 17 residues. CDR3 sequence (DNA): TGTGCCAGCAGCTCCCGGGGGGGACTCGTCTCTGGAAACACCATATATTTT. Protein sequence: CASSSRGGLVSGNTIYF.

This chain connects TRBV7-2 to TRBJ2-7; D is undetermined. This CDR3 has 11 residues. Trimming took 6 bases from V and 2 from J, leaving 5 bases between them. Germline V gives CDR1 SGHTA, CDR2 FQGNSA. This chain's CDR3 is CASSSTYEQYF. CDR3 bases: TGTGCCAGCAGTTCAACCTACGAGCAGTACTTC.

The V call is TRBV6-2 or TRBV6-3, the J call TRBJ1-1; no firm D call. The CDR3 has 13 amino acids. Germline assignment: CDR1 MNHEY and CDR2 SVGEGT. With 2 bases removed from V and 1 base from J, the gap between germline ends came to 5 bases. CDR3 residues: CASSYTENTEAFF. In DNA, the CDR3 is TGTGCCAGCAGTTACACAGAGAACACTGAAGCTTTCTTT.

This CDR3 reads CASSPLRGSYNEQFF. The CDR3 DNA is TGTGCCAGCAGCCCGCTGCGGGGCTCCTACAATGAGCAGTTCTTC. This chain connects TRBV5-6 to TRBJ2-1; the D gene is possibly TRBD2 (6 bases). This CDR3 is 15 amino acids long. Germline lookup yields CDR1 SGHDT and CDR2 YYEEEE. The ends were cut back, 4 bases at V and 0 bases at J, with 11 bases in the middle.